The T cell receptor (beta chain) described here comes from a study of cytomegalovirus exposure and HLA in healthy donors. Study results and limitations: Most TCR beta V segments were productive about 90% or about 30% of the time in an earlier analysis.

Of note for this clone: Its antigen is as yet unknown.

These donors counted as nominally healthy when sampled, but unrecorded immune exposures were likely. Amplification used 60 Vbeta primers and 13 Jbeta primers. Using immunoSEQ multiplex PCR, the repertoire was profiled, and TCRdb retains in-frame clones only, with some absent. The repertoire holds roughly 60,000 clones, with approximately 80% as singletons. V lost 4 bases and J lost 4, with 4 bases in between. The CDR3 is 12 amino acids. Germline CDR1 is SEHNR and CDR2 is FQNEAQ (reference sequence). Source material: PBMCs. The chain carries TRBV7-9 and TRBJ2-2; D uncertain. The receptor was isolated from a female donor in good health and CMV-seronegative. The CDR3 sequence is CASSSSTGELFF. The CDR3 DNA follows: TGTGCCAGCAGCTCATCCACCGGGGAGCTGTTTTTT.